This paragraph covers one T cell receptor (beta chain) sequence. This sample was taken from a study of technical replicates of blood from several donors. The method was immunoSEQ multiplex PCR; TCRdb's version includes in-frame clones alone and lacks a portion of them. The sample has 10,000 to 13,000 clones; roughly 94% are singletons. The CDR3 has 16 amino acids. After removal of 4 bases from V and 2 bases from J, the junction contained 10 bases not matched to a gene. The germline gives CDR1 SQVTM, CDR2 ANQGSEA. Sequencing was performed on PBMCs. The TCR sequence derives from a human donor in good health. The chain is built from TRBV29-1 and TRBJ1-3; 8 bases are shared with TRBD1. Here the CDR3 reads CSVVLTTGGAGNTIYF. The CDR3 region has the DNA TGCAGCGTTGTGCTGACAACAGGGGGAGCTGGAAACACCATATATTTT. Full variable domain (outside the CDR3, taken from reference TRBV29-1 and TRBJ1-3): SAVISQKPSRDICQRGTSLTIQCQVDSQVTMMFWYRQQPGQSLTLIATANQGSEATYESGFVIDKFPISRPNLTFSTLTVSNMSPEDSSIYLCSVVLTTGGAGNTIYFGEGSWLTVV.